This passage covers 23 T cell receptor beta chains from one sample sequenced in a study of blood T cell repertoires in COVID-19. Assay: immunoSEQ multiplex PCR; the TCRdb copy retains only in-frame clones and omits some. The repertoire holds 350,000 to 550,000 clones, roughly 85% seen once, with under 2% in the top ten. The sequencing sample was made of PBMCs or T cells enriched from blood (not recorded which). Source of these receptors: a woman under 30 with acute COVID-19.

The genes are TRBV28 and TRBJ1-6, with D unresolved. Germline V gene data show CDR1 as MDHEN and CDR2 as SYDVKM. V lost 6 bases and J 8 bases, leaving 8 bases between the germline ends. This CDR3 contains 12 residues. The CDR3 protein is CASRVGDSPLHF. The CDR3, as DNA: TGTGCCAGCAGGGTAGGAGATTCACCCCTCCACTTT. Combining the CDR3 with reference TRBV28 and TRBJ1-6 gives the whole variable domain DVKVTQSSRYLVKRTGEKVFLECVQDMDHENMFWYRQDPGLGLRLIYFSYDVKMKEKGDIPEGYSVSREKKERFSLILESASTNQTSMYLCASRVGDSPLHFGNGTRLTVT.

The V gene is TRBV27, the J gene TRBJ2-7; TRBD2 might be the D (6 bases). Trimming cost V 5 bases and J 3 bases, with 26 bases left between them. The length of the CDR3 is 18 residues. Germline loops: CDR1 MNHEY, CDR2 SMNVEV (reference sequence). CDR3 bases: TGTGCCAGCAGTCCCCCCCACGGACTAAGTAGGGGAATCTACGAGCAGTACTTC. It specifies CASSPPHGLSRGIYEQYF.

The rearrangement uses TRBV21-1 and TRBJ1-2. TRBV21-1 is marked as a pseudogene. The CDR3 runs 15 residues. This chain's CDR3 is CASSNGVGGIFGYTF. CDR3 nucleotide sequence: TGTGCCAGCAGCAACGGGGTGGGGGGAATTTTTGGCTACACCTTC.

This chain joins TRBV29-1 and TRBJ2-1; D perhaps matches TRBD2 (5 bases). The germline V gene has CDR1 SQVTM and CDR2 ANQGSEA. V lost 7 bases to trimming and J lost 2 bases, with 15 bases between them. This CDR3 is 14 amino acids long. The CDR3 nucleotides are TGCAGCGCCGCGGACTCCAGGACCTACAATGAGCAGTTCTTC. It is translated as CSAADSRTYNEQFF.

The genes are TRBV6-6 and TRBJ2-1; 10 bases are a match to TRBD2. Unmatched junction bases numbered 6, after V lost 2 bases and J lost 5 bases. From germline, CDR1 is MNHNY and CDR2 SVGAGI (reference sequence). The CDR3 consists of 16 residues. Written as DNA, the CDR3 is TGTGCCAGCAGTTACCCTACTAGCGGGATAAACAATGAGCAGTTCTTC. It yields the protein CASSYPTSGINNEQFF.

V usage is TRBV7-2 and J usage is TRBJ2-4; possible D gene TRBD1, 6 bases. V shed 5 bases and J shed 0 bases, with 14 bases lying between them. Germline values: CDR1 SGHTA, CDR2 FQGNSA. The length of the CDR3 is 16 residues. DNA for the CDR3: TGTGCCAGCAGCCAAGACAGGCCCCTAGCCAAAAACATTCAGTACTTC. Protein: CASSQDRPLAKNIQYF.

V is TRBV7-2 and J is TRBJ2-7; D is unclear. Per the germline V gene, CDR1 is SGHTA and CDR2 is FQGNSA. The ends were cut back, 1 base at V and 2 bases at J, with 6 bases in the middle. This CDR3 spans 13 amino acids. In DNA form, the CDR3 reads TGTGCCAGCAGCTTAGTCACTACCTACGAGCAGTACTTC. Translation: CASSLVTTYEQYF. The whole variable domain, filled in from reference TRBV7-2 and TRBJ2-7, reads GAGVSQSPSNKVTEKGKDVELRCDPISGHTALYWYRQSLGQGLEFLIYFQGNSAPDKSGLPSDRFSAERTGGSVSTLTIQRTQQEDSAVYLCASSLVTTYEQYFGPGTRLTVT.

This clone has just a few counts. The CDR3 DNA is TGTGCCAGTAGTCCTCGGGGGGGTTACTCCTACGAGCAGTACTTC. This encodes CASSPRGGYSYEQYF. The chain uses TRBV19 and TRBJ2-7; TRBD2 matches 8 bases. The CDR3 is 15 residues long. Trimming at V came to 5 bases and at J to 0 bases, leaving 6 bases not matched to a gene. Germline V gene data show CDR1 as LNHDA and CDR2 as SQIVND (reference sequence).

The rearrangement uses TRBV5-1 and TRBJ1-6, with 7 nucleotides matching TRBD1. Germline CDR1 is SGHRS and CDR2 is YFSETQ. The J segment lost 10 bases and the V segment lost 2 bases, leaving 3 bases of the junction unmatched. The CDR3 runs 13 residues. In DNA form, the CDR3 reads TGCGCCAGCAGCTTTAACAGGGGCTCACCCCTCCACTTT. Amino acids: CASSFNRGSPLHF. Full variable domain (missing parts from reference TRBV5-1 and TRBJ1-6): KAGVTQTPRYLIKTRGQQVTLSCSPISGHRSVSWYQQTPGQGLQFLFEYFSETQRNKGNFPGRFSGRQFSNSRSEMNVSTLELGDSALYLCASSFNRGSPLHFGNGTRLTVT.

The chain carries TRBV6-6 and TRBJ1-4; no reliable D call. CDR1 and CDR2 from the germline V gene are MNHNY and SVGAGI (reference sequence). The CDR3 spans 16 residues. V lost 6 bases and J 0 bases, leaving 14 bases between the germline ends. The CDR3 DNA sequence: TGTGCCAGCAGCTCGAGGGTTACCTCAACTAATGAAAAACTGTTTTTT. Its translation is CASSSRVTSTNEKLFF.

About this clone: The identical CDR3 is also encoded by other nucleotide sequences in the sample. This rearrangement joins TRBV2 to TRBJ2-3; D perhaps matches TRBD2 (6 bases). Deletions cut 2 bases from V and 1 base from J, with 13 bases between. CDR3 length: 16 residues. Germline assignment: CDR1 SNHLY and CDR2 FYNNEI. CDR3 protein: CASSERAGGRTDTQYF. The CDR3 bases are TGTGCCAGCAGTGAAAGGGCCGGGGGACGCACAGATACGCAGTATTTT.

The rearrangement uses TRBV4-1 and TRBJ1-1; 8 nucleotides align to TRBD1. The V and J ends lost 0 bases and 6 bases, in that order; junction bases with no gene match: 12. The germline V gene has CDR1 MGHRA and CDR2 YSYEKL. The CDR3 is 17 residues long. CDR3 in amino acids: CASSQESGGAGLAEAFF. The CDR3 bases are TGCGCCAGCAGCCAAGAGTCAGGGGGCGCAGGTTTGGCTGAAGCTTTCTTT.

This clone was counted a few times. One end of the junction varies from germline; a read error may be responsible. The chain is built from TRBV7-2 and TRBJ2-1; 14 bases line up with TRBD2. Per the germline V gene, CDR1 is SGHTA and CDR2 is FQGNSA. The length of the CDR3 is 13 residues. The DNA for the CDR3 is TGTGCCAGCAGCCAGACTAGCGGGAGGGCCATTGTCTTC. Its protein product is CASSQTSGRAIVF.

This chain joins TRBV28 and TRBJ2-7; 10 bases map to TRBD1. Germline values: CDR1 MDHEN, CDR2 SYDVKM. V was clipped by 8 bases and J by 5 bases; unmatched bases: 6. The CDR3 spans 13 residues. The CDR3 loop reads CASGTGDSNEQYF. DNA of the CDR3: TGTGCCAGCGGGACAGGGGATAGCAACGAGCAGTACTTC.

The chain has TRBV28 and TRBJ1-6; D is undetermined. Germline CDR1 reads MDHEN; CDR2 reads SYDVKM. The ends were cut back, 4 bases at V and 10 bases at J, with 11 bases in the middle. The CDR3 is 13 amino acids. This chain's CDR3 is CASSSTILSPLHF. The CDR3 nucleotides are TGTGCCAGCAGTTCCACGATTCTATCACCCCTCCACTTT. Using reference TRBV28 and TRBJ1-6 for the parts outside the CDR3, the full variable domain is DVKVTQSSRYLVKRTGEKVFLECVQDMDHENMFWYRQDPGLGLRLIYFSYDVKMKEKGDIPEGYSVSREKKERFSLILESASTNQTSMYLCASSSTILSPLHFGNGTRLTVT.

This chain links TRBV18 with TRBJ1-1; a weak D match, TRBD1 (5 bases). The CDR3 totals 12 residues. V was cut by 0 bases and J by 6 bases, with 5 bases left in between. The germline gives CDR1 KGHSH, CDR2 LQKENI. The DNA for the CDR3 is TGTGCCAGCTCACCACCGGGGCCTGAAGCTTTCTTT. Amino acid sequence: CASSPPGPEAFF.

V and J are TRBV15 and TRBJ1-1; unclear D gene. Germline loops: CDR1 LNHNV, CDR2 YYDKDF (reference sequence). This CDR3 is built from 15 residues. V dropped 7 bases and J dropped 0 bases, with 15 bases sitting between them. Here the CDR3 DNA reads TGTGCCACCACGACCCGGGATGGGTTGAACACTGAAGCTTTCTTT. Amino acids: CATTTRDGLNTEAFF.

The chain couples TRBV6-2 or TRBV6-3 to TRBJ2-7, with 8 bases lining up with TRBD1. Trimming took 5 bases from V and 4 from J; bases not matched to a gene: 4. Germline V gene data show CDR1 as MNHEY and CDR2 as SVGEGT. The CDR3 contains 13 residues. The CDR3 coding sequence is TGTGCCAGCAGTCCAGGGGGCAGATACGAGCAGTACTTC. It specifies CASSPGGRYEQYF.

The chain has TRBV6-5 and TRBJ1-5, with unresolved D. V gave up 7 bases and J gave up 1 base, with 11 bases separating them. CDR1 MNHEY and CDR2 SVGAGI come from the germline V gene. There are 14 residues in the CDR3. CDR3 loop: CASTPRVSNQPQHF. CDR3 bases: TGTGCCAGCACCCCCCGTGTCAGCAATCAGCCCCAGCATTTT.

This clone was seen only a few times. One junction end disagrees with the germline gene, perhaps due to a read error. The chain is built from TRBV19 and TRBJ1-2; D is unresolved. Germline V lookup: CDR1 LNHDA, CDR2 SQIVND (reference sequence). There are 13 residues in the CDR3. CDR3 DNA: TGTGCCAGTAGTCTAGACGGTAACTATGGCTACACCTTC. This encodes CASSLDGNYGYTF.

As concerns this clone: This CDR3 is also generated by other DNA sequences in the sample. The chain couples TRBV23-1 to TRBJ2-7; possible D gene TRBD2, 5 bases. TRBV23-1 is placed among ORFs of uncertain function. Trimming stripped 0 bases from V and 4 bases from J, with 7 bases between. The CDR3 sequence is 13 residues long. DNA of the CDR3: TGCGCCAGCAGTCAATCAGGAGGTTACGAGCAGTACTTC. The encoded protein is CASSQSGGYEQYF.

This rearrangement joins TRBV27 to TRBJ1-1, with D uncertain. CDR3 size: 13 residues. Per the germline V gene, CDR1 is MNHEY and CDR2 is SMNVEV (reference sequence). V lost 0 bases, J lost 4 bases, and 6 bases lay in between. The CDR3 region has the DNA TGTGCCAGCAGTTTATCGAGTACCACTGAAGCTTTCTTT. This encodes CASSLSSTTEAFF.

The rearrangement joins TRBV9 to TRBJ1-3; TRBD1 agrees at 10 bases. The germline V gene has CDR1 SGDLS and CDR2 YYNGEE. This CDR3 contains 14 residues. V shed 7 bases and J 5 bases; nucleotides not matched to a gene: 6. In nucleotides, the CDR3 is TGTGCCAGCGGGGCCGACAGGGGGCGAAACACCATATATTTT. Protein: CASGADRGRNTIYF.